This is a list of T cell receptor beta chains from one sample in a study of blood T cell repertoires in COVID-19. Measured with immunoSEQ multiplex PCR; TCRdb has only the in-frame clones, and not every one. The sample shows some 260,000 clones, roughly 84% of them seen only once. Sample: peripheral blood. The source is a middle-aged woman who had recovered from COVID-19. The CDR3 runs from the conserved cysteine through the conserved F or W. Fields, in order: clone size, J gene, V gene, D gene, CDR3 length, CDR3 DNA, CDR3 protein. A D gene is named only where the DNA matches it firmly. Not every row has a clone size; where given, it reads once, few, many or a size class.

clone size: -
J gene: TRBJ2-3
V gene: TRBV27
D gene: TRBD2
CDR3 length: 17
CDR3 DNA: TGTGCCAGCAGTTTCGGGGGGGTCCCGCCGGACACAGATACGCAGTATTTT
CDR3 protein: CASSFGGVPPDTDTQYF

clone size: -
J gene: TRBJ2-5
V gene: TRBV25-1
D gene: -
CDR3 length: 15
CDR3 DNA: TGTGCCAGCAGTGAATACTGGGAGCGGCGAGAGACCCAGTACTTC
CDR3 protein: CASSEYWERRETQYF

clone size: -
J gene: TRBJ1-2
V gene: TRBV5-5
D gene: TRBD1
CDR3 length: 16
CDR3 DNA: TGTGCCAGCAGCTTGGGAATCGGGACAGGGGTATATGGCTACACCTTC
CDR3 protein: CASSLGIGTGVYGYTF

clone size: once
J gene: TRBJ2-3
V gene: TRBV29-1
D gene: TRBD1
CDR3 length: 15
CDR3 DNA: TGCAGCGTTGAGGGCCGACAGGGGGGTCCAGATACGCAGTATTTT
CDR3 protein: CSVEGRQGGPDTQYF

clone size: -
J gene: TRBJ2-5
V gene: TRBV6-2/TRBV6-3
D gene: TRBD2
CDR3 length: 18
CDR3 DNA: TGTGCCAGCAGTTATTATCTAGCGGGCGGGCGGCGTCAAGAGACCCAGTACTTC
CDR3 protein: CASSYYLAGGRRQETQYF

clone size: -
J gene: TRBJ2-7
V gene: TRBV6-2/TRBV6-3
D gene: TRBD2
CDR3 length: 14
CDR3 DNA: TGTGCCAGCAATTACGGGACTAGCATCTACGAGCAGTACTTC
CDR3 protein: CASNYGTSIYEQYF

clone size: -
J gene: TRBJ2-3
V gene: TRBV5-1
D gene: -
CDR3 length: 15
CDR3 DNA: TGCGCCAGCCTTCTGGGCGGAGGGGGCACAGATACGCAGTATTTT
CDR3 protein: CASLLGGGGTDTQYF

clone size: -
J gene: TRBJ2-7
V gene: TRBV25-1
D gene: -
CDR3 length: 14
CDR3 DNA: TGTGCCAGCAGGAGGGGAGGGGGCTCCTACGAGCAGTACTTC
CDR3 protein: CASRRGGGSYEQYF

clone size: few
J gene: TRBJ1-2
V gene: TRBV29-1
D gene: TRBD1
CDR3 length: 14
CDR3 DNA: TGCAGCGTTGAGCAGGGGGAAGTTAACTATGGCTACACCTTC
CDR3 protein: CSVEQGEVNYGYTF

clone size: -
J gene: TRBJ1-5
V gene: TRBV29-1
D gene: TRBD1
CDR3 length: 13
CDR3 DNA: TGCAGCGTGCGACAGGGGGCAGGTCAGCCCCAGCATTTT
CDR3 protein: CSVRQGAGQPQHF

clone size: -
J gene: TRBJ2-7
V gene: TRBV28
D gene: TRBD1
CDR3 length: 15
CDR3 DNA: TGTGCCAGCAGTTCTACCGGGACAGGCCACTACGAGCAGTACTTC
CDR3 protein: CASSSTGTGHYEQYF

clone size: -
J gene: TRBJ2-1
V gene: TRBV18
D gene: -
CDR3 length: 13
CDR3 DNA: TGTGCCAGCTCACCGAATAGTGGCAATGAGCAGTTCTTC
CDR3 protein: CASSPNSGNEQFF

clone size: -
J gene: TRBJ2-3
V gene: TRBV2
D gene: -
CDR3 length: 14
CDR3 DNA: TGTGCCAGCGCGACGGGAGTTACCACAGATACGCAGTATTTT
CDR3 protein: CASATGVTTDTQYF

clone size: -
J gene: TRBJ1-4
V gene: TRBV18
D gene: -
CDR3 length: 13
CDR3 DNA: TGTGCCAGCACGAGGACAAGTGGGGAAAAACTGTTTTTT
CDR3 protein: CASTRTSGEKLFF

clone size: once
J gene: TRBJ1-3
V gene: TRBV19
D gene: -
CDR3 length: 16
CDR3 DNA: TGTGCCAGTAGTAAGGAGGTTTTTGACTCTGGAAACACCATATATTTT
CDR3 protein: CASSKEVFDSGNTIYF

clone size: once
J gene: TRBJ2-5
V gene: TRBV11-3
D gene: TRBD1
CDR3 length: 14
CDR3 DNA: TGTGCCAGCAGCGACAGGGTCGCCCAAGAGACCCAGTACTTC
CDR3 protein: CASSDRVAQETQYF

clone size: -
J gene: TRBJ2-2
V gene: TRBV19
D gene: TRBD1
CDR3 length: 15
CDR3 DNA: TGTGCCAGTAGCGACGGACAGGGAGGCACCGGGGAGCTGTTTTTT
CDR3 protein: CASSDGQGGTGELFF

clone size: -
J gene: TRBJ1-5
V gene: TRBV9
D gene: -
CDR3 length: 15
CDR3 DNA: TGTGCCAGCAGCGTTGGGGGGGCGGGCAATCAGCCCCAGCATTTT
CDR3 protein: CASSVGGAGNQPQHF

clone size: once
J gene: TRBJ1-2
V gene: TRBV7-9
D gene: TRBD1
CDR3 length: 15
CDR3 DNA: TGTGCCAGCAGCTACCCGGACAGGCCTAACTATGGCTACACCTTC
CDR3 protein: CASSYPDRPNYGYTF

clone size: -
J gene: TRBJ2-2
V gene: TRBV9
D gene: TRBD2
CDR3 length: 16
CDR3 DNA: TGTGCCAGCAGCGTAGCCCCTAGCGGGGGCACCGGGGAGCTGTTTTTT
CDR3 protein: CASSVAPSGGTGELFF

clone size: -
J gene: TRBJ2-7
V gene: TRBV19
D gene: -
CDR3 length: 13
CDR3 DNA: TGTGCCAGTAGTATTTCCAGGTCCTACGAGCAGTACTTC
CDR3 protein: CASSISRSYEQYF

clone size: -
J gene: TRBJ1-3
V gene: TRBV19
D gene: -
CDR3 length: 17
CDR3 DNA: TGTGCCAGTAGTATAACGGGAGGCAACCCCTCTGGAAACACCATATATTTT
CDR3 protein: CASSITGGNPSGNTIYF

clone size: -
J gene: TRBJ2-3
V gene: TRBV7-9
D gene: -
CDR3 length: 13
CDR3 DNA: TGTGCCAGCAGCTTAGGAGGGGGAAATACGCAGTATTTT
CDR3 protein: CASSLGGGNTQYF

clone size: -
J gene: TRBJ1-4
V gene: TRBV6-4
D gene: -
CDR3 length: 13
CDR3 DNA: TGTGCCAGCAGTCAGGGGACGGGTGAAAAACTGTTTTTT
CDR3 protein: CASSQGTGEKLFF

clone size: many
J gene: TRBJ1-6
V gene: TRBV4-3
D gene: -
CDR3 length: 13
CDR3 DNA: TGCGCCACCGGCGGAAACAATAATTCACCCCTCCACTTT
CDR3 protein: CATGGNNNSPLHF

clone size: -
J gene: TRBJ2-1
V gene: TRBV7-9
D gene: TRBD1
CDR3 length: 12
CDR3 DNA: TGTGCCAGCAGCCGACAGGGAACTTCACAGTTCTTC
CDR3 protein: CASSRQGTSQFF

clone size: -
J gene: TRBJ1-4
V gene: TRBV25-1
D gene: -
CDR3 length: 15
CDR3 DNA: TGTGCCAGCAGTGCCGACACAGCAACTAATGAAAAACTGTTTTTT
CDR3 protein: CASSADTATNEKLFF

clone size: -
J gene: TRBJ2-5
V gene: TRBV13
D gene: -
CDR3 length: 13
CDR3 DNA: TGTGCCAGCAGCCCCCGGGACACTAAGACCCAGTACTTC
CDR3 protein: CASSPRDTKTQYF

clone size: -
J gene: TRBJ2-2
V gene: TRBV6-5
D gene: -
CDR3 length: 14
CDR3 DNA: TGTGCCAGCAGTTTCCGACTGGGCACCGGGGAGCTGTTTTTT
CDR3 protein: CASSFRLGTGELFF

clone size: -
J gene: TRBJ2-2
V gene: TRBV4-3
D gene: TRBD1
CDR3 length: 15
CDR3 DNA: TGCGCCAGCAGCCAAGGACAGGGAAACACCGGGGAGCTGTTTTTT
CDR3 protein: CASSQGQGNTGELFF

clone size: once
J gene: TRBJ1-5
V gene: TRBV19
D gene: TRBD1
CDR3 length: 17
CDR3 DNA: TGTGCCAGTAGTATGAACCGGGACAGGGTGAGCAATCAGCCCCAGCATTTT
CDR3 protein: CASSMNRDRVSNQPQHF

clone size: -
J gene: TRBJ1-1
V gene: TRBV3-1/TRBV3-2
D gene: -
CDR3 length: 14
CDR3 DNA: TGTGCCAGCAGCCCGGGCCGGGGGGGCACTGAAGCTTTCTTT
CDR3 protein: CASSPGRGGTEAFF

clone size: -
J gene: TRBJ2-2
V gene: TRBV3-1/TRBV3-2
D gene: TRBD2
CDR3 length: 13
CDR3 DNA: TGTGCCAGCAATCGGCGGGGGACCGGGGAGCTGTTTTTT
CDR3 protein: CASNRRGTGELFF